The clone carrying this T cell receptor beta chain was picked up a small number of times. Original processing notes: The assay estimated nucleated cells by amplifying reference gene primers. The repertoire was sequenced with immunoSEQ multiplex PCR; TCRdb's copy has only in-frame clones and lacks some. From that table come the V and J calls and clone size; the DNA was used to work out D and trimming. There are around 450,000 clones in the sample; around 89% occur only once, and around 4.4% lies in the top ten. This sample was taken from a study of blood T cell repertoires in COVID-19. Study-level information: Acute and convalescent COVID-19 specimens originated in the United States, Italy and Spain. Sample material is recorded as cDNA or gDNA derived from T cells, B-cell-depleted T cells, or PBMCs.

This TCR was recovered from a woman under 40 with acute or convalescent COVID-19. Sequencing used peripheral blood.

CDR3 nucleotide sequence: TGTGCCAGCAGCCAAAGTAGCAAGGCCCCGAACACTGAAGCTTTCTTT. Amino acids: CASSQSSKAPNTEAFF. The chain is built from TRBV3-1 (or the pseudogene TRBV3-2) and TRBJ1-1; D uncertain. Trimming took off 2 bases at V and 1 base at J, with 14 bases between the two ends. This CDR3 is 16 amino acids long. CDR1 LGHDT and CDR2 YNNKEL come from the germline V gene (reference sequence).